Following are 9 T cell receptor beta chains from one sample sequenced in a study of tumor-infiltrating lymphocytes in primary liver carcinoma. Both blood RNA, taken from unsorted whole blood, and germline DNA were extracted. Total RNA amounting to roughly 480 ng was the source from which TCR beta cDNA was made with a constant-region primer. Sequencing libraries for TCR beta derived from three nested multiplex PCR rounds that used slightly modified ARM-PCR. PCR rounds one and two used TRBV1-TRBV30 forward primers with a C-beta reverse primer for around 9 cycles each. TCRdb analysed the multiplex PCR reads with MiXCR anew, one entry per CDR3 protein. Among some 320,000 distinct CDR3 sequences listed, 55% to 65% were seen once. Specimen: peripheral blood. The receptor source for this set is a man aged 35 to 55 with primary liver carcinoma and hepatitis B virus infection.

Worth noting for this clonotype: A read error may explain this, as a much larger clone is one base away. This chain uses TRBV10-3 with TRBJ2-1; D unresolved. The CDR3 has 14 amino acids. V shed 4 bases and J shed 0 bases, with 7 bases lying between them. CDR1 ENHRY and CDR2 SYGVKD come from the germline V gene. The chain's CDR3 is CAISGGGSYNEQFF. The CDR3, as DNA: TGTGCCATCAGTGGTGGCGGCTCCTACAATGAGCAGTTCTTC.

A word on this clonotype: A much larger clone is a single base away; this may be a read error. The V and J genes are TRBV6-1 and TRBJ2-1, with 7 bases matching TRBD2. Germline V gene lookup returns CDR1 MNHNS and CDR2 SASEGT. This CDR3 region has 14 residues. V lost 1 base to trimming and J lost 10 bases; unmatched junction nucleotides: 7. The CDR3 DNA is TGTGCCAGCAGTGAAGTGCTTCAAGCGGGGGAGCAGTTCTTC. Protein: CASSEVLQAGEQFF.

The V and J genes are TRBV5-5 and TRBJ2-5; D not certain. The CDR3 runs to 13 residues. The germline V gene encodes CDR1 SGHKS and CDR2 YYEKEE (reference sequence). V gave up 1 base and J gave up 1 base, with 5 bases separating them. Here the CDR3 reads CASSLPSQETQYF. CDR3 nucleotide sequence: TGTGCCAGCAGCTTGCCCAGCCAAGAGACCCAGTACTTC.

With regard to this clonotype: A read error may be the cause here, since a much bigger clone is one base away. The chain employs TRBV5-5 and TRBJ2-1; TRBD2 matches 7 bases. The CDR3 contains 16 residues. Per the germline V gene, CDR1 is SGHKS and CDR2 is YYEKEE (reference sequence). Losses at the gene ends were 2 bases for V and 7 bases for J; bases not matched to a gene: 12. The CDR3 nucleotides read TGTGCCAGCAGCTTTAAGGCGGGAGTAAGGGGAAATGAGCAGTTCTTC. This sequence encodes CASSFKAGVRGNEQFF.

Turning to this clonotype: The conserved phenylalanine or tryptophan normally closing the CDR3 is absent here, so this likely arose from a read error. The limits of the CDR3 on the DNA are not certain, so only TCRdb's listed CDR3 is given. The V and J genes are TRBV11-2 and TRBJ1-4. From its first to its last residue, the CDR3 has 11 amino acids. Germline values: CDR1 SGHAT, CDR2 FQNNGV. CDR3 residues: CASSLREKQFS.

V usage is TRBV5-1 and J usage is TRBJ1-5; 9 positions agree with TRBD1. The CDR3 runs to 15 residues. Germline lookup yields CDR1 SGHRS and CDR2 YFSETQ. V lost 5 bases, J lost 6 bases, and 9 bases stayed unmatched. The CDR3: CASSSGTGTVQPQHF. CDR3 in DNA: TGCGCCAGCAGTTCTGGGACAGGGACGGTTCAGCCCCAGCATTTT.

This clonotype was recorded only once. It may be a read error: a sequence one base away is much more abundant. The J gene is TRBJ1-5, the V gene TRBV4-2, with D uncertain. Germline lookup yields CDR1 LGHNA and CDR2 YNFKEQ. The CDR3 covers 15 residues. CDR3 bases: TGTGCCAGCAGCCAAGAGTGGAGGAGCAATCGGCCCCAGCATTTT. Translation gives CASSQEWRSNRPQHF.

The chain combines TRBV9 with TRBJ1-2; TRBD1 agrees at 9 bases. After removal of 3 bases from V and 6 bases from J, the junction contained 12 bases not matched to a gene. Looked up from germline, CDR1 is SGDLS and CDR2 is YYNGEE. The CDR3 extends over 16 amino acids. This chain's CDR3 is CASSDTGTGILHGYTF. The DNA for the CDR3 is TGTGCCAGCAGCGACACCGGGACAGGGATCTTACATGGCTACACCTTC.

As to this clonotype: A junction end diverges from the germline sequence, so it may reflect a read error. The V gene is TRBV11-2, the J gene TRBJ2-5, with 8 bases that match TRBD2. Looked up from germline, CDR1 is SGHAT and CDR2 is FQNNGV. The CDR3 runs to 15 residues. CDR3 nucleotide sequence: TGTGCCAACAGCTCCGGGTTAGCGGGACAAGAGACCCAGTACTTC. It specifies CANSSGLAGQETQYF.